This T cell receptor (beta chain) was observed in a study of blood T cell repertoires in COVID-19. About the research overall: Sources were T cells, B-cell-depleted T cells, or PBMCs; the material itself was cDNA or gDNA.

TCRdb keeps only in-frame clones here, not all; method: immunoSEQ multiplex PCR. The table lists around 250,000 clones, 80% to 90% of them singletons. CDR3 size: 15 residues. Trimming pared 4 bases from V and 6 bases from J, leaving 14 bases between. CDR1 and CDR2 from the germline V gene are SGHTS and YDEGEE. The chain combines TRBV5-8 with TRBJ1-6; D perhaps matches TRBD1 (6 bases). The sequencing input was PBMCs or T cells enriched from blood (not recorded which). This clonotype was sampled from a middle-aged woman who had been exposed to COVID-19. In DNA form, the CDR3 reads TGTGCCAGCAGCGCCCTCGGGGGGCGTAATTCACCCCTCCACTTT. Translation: CASSALGGRNSPLHF.